Each of the 23 T cell receptor beta chains below was sequenced from the same sample in a study of spatial heterogeneity in lung cancer. TCRdb reprocessed the 5' RACE reads via MiXCR and lists one record per CDR3 protein. The sample holds 95,000 to 120,000 distinct CDR3 sequences, 10% to 14% seen once. Time point of the sample: blood at routine non-recurrence follow-up after resection. Sample: PBMCs, taken at follow-up. These receptors came from a female donor with early-stage non-small cell lung cancer.

This clonotype was observed a few times. The chain links TRBV7-2 to TRBJ2-1, with TRBD1 matching 7 bases. CDR3 length: 15 residues. V dropped 5 bases and J dropped 2; count of bases not matched to a gene: 6. Germline CDR1 SGHTA, CDR2 FQGNSA. For the CDR3, the DNA is TGTGCCAGCAGCGCCGACAGGGCGGCCTACAATGAGCAGTTCTTC. This gives the protein CASSADRAAYNEQFF.

The chain couples TRBV7-8 to TRBJ2-7; D remains unclear. Per the germline V gene, CDR1 is SGHVS and CDR2 is FQNEAQ. V shed 4 bases and J shed 1 base, with 8 bases lying between them. The CDR3 is made up of 13 amino acids. CDR3 DNA sequence: TGTGCCAGCAGCTCATTCAGGTCCTACGAGCAGTACTTC. Amino acid sequence: CASSSFRSYEQYF.

The J gene is TRBJ1-6, the V gene TRBV28, with D unresolved. Trimming removed 7 bases from V and 4 bases from J, with 11 bases in between. Germline V lookup: CDR1 MDHEN, CDR2 SYDVKM. There are 14 residues in the CDR3. CDR3 sequence: CASTLPGYNSPLHF. DNA of the CDR3: TGTGCCAGCACCCTCCCGGGTTATAATTCACCCCTCCACTTT. The full variable domain, its missing parts supplied by reference TRBV28 and TRBJ1-6, is DVKVTQSSRYLVKRTGEKVFLECVQDMDHENMFWYRQDPGLGLRLIYFSYDVKMKEKGDIPEGYSVSREKKERFSLILESASTNQTSMYLCASTLPGYNSPLHFGNGTRLTVT.

This clonotype has at least ten counts. The chain employs TRBV9 and TRBJ1-6; no definite D call. V lost 0 bases and J lost 10, with 11 bases in between. The CDR3 extends over 14 amino acids. Germline-derived CDR1 and CDR2 are SGDLS and YYNGEE. The CDR3 DNA follows: TGTGCCAGCAGCGTAGAGGGTTCCCGGTCACCCCTCCACTTT. This gives the protein CASSVEGSRSPLHF.

J is TRBJ2-1 and V is TRBV5-4; D gene uncertain. Germline V gives CDR1 SGHNT, CDR2 YYREEE (reference sequence). This CDR3 comprises 11 residues. Trimming removed 2 bases at V and 9 bases at J, with 6 bases between. The DNA for the CDR3 is TGTGCCAGCAGCTTTATGAGTGAGCAGTTCTTC. Translation gives CASSFMSEQFF.

This clonotype was seen more than once but under ten times. This chain connects TRBV2 to TRBJ1-4, with TRBD1 matching over 7 bases. Germline CDR1 SNHLY, CDR2 FYNNEI. This CDR3 has 13 residues. Trimming cost V 7 bases and J 4 bases; bases outside gene matches: 3. The CDR3 reads CASIGTVNEKLFF. CDR3 DNA: TGTGCCAGCATCGGGACAGTTAATGAAAAACTGTTTTTT.

This clonotype was found a few times. The rearrangement links TRBV7-2 to TRBJ1-1, with a weak D call TRBD1 (6 bases). The CDR3 contains 13 residues. V was shortened by 4 bases and J by 7 bases, with 13 bases between the two germline ends. The V gene's germline CDR1 is SGHTA and CDR2 FQGNSA. The CDR3 sequence is CASSSRDTIEAFF. The CDR3 DNA sequence: TGTGCCAGCAGCTCCCGGGACACCATTGAAGCTTTCTTT.

This clonotype was observed at least ten times. V is TRBV10-2 and J is TRBJ1-5, with 8 bases lining up with TRBD1. With V trimmed by 5 bases and J by 0 bases, 6 bases remained unmatched. CDR3 size: 16 residues. CDR1 is WSHSY, CDR2 SAAADI, per germline. The CDR3 reads CASSMDRDYSNQPQHF. The DNA of the CDR3 is TGCGCCAGCAGTATGGACAGGGATTATAGCAATCAGCCCCAGCATTTT.

The genes are TRBV7-8 and TRBJ2-7; TRBD1 is a possible D gene (5 bases). Germline CDR1 is SGHVS and CDR2 is FQNEAQ. The CDR3 length is 16 residues. V lost 5 bases and J 0 bases, leaving 17 bases between the germline ends. CDR3 residues: CASSRQGASSSYEQYF. The CDR3, as DNA: TGTGCCAGCAGCCGACAAGGGGCTTCTAGCTCCTACGAGCAGTACTTC.

About this clonotype: A read error may explain this, as a much larger clone is one base away. CDR3 coding DNA: TGTGCCAGCAGCTCCGCCGGGACAGGGAGACAAGAGTCCCAGTACTTC. Encoded protein: CASSSAGTGRQESQYF. J is TRBJ2-5 and V is TRBV28, with TRBD1 matching 9 bases. There are 16 residues in the CDR3. Looked up from germline, CDR1 is MDHEN and CDR2 is SYDVKM.

The DNA of the CDR3 is TGCGCCAGCAGCTTGGGGACAGGCGACGCCTACGAGCAGTACTTC. This codes for CASSLGTGDAYEQYF. The chain is built from TRBV5-1 and TRBJ2-7; 7 nucleotides align to TRBD1. The CDR3 consists of 15 residues. Germline CDR1 reads SGHRS; CDR2 reads YFSETQ. V was clipped by 0 bases and J by 2 bases; unmatched bases: 5.

In this sample, this clonotype turned up a few times. The rearrangement uses TRBV6-5 and TRBJ1-5; D might be TRBD1 (6 bases). V lost 9 bases and J lost 3, with 9 bases in between. The germline gives CDR1 MNHEY, CDR2 SVGAGI. This CDR3 has 12 residues. The CDR3 is CASGQYNQPQHF. The CDR3 DNA reads TGTGCCAGTGGACAGTACAATCAGCCCCAGCATTTT.

V usage is TRBV28 and J usage is TRBJ2-3; D is undetermined. The length of the CDR3 is 12 residues. The V end was cut by 6 bases, the J end by 2 bases, with 6 bases between. Per the germline V gene, CDR1 is MDHEN and CDR2 is SYDVKM. CDR3 residues: CASRSNTDTQYF. CDR3 nucleotides: TGTGCCAGCAGAAGTAACACAGATACGCAGTATTTT. The variable domain in full, completed from reference TRBV28 and TRBJ2-3, reads DVKVTQSSRYLVKRTGEKVFLECVQDMDHENMFWYRQDPGLGLRLIYFSYDVKMKEKGDIPEGYSVSREKKERFSLILESASTNQTSMYLCASRSNTDTQYFGPGTRLTVL.

The J gene is TRBJ2-5, the V gene TRBV6-1; no reliable D call. This CDR3 contains 13 residues. Germline V gene lookup returns CDR1 MNHNS and CDR2 SASEGT. Trimming shortened V by 7 bases and J by 5 bases, and 14 bases separated the two germline ends. For the CDR3, the DNA is TGTGCCAGCACCAGACTCCTACAGGAGACCCAGTACTTC. This encodes CASTRLLQETQYF.

This clonotype was counted a few times. V is TRBV20-1 and J is TRBJ1-1, with D maybe TRBD1 (5 bases). V shed 3 bases and J shed 8 bases, with 10 bases lying between them. The length of the CDR3 is 11 residues. Germline-derived CDR1 and CDR2 are DFQATT and SNEGSKA (reference sequence). DNA for the CDR3: TGCAGTGCTAGGGGGCATCGAGAAGCTTTCTTT. Residues: CSARGHREAFF.

This clonotype was observed a few times. The chain has TRBV27 and TRBJ2-1; D is ambiguous. Looked up from germline, CDR1 is MNHEY and CDR2 is SMNVEV (reference sequence). There are 15 residues in the CDR3. V dropped 4 bases and J dropped 0 bases, with 10 bases sitting between them. CDR3 bases: TGTGCCAGCAGTTCAGTTCGAAGCTCCTACAATGAGCAGTTCTTC. This encodes CASSSVRSSYNEQFF.

This clonotype was seen a handful of times. The rearrangement joins TRBV4-3 to TRBJ2-2, with a weak D call TRBD2 (7 bases). From germline, CDR1 is LGHNA and CDR2 YSLEER. V was shortened by 2 bases and J by 7 bases, with 17 bases between the two germline ends. This CDR3 has 16 residues. CDR3 nucleotides: TGCGCCAGCAGCCAACTTAAGTCGGGGGGCAGCGGGGAGCTGTTTTTT. It is translated as CASSQLKSGGSGELFF.

This clonotype was counted at least ten times. The rearrangement uses TRBV10-3 and TRBJ2-7; D gene unclear. Germline V gene data show CDR1 as ENHRY and CDR2 as SYGVKD. The CDR3 has 12 residues. V shed 7 bases and J shed 4 bases, with 11 bases lying between them. The DNA of the CDR3 is TGTGCCATCACCCCGGACGTATACGAGCAGTACTTC. It translates to CAITPDVYEQYF.

This clonotype was picked up a small number of times. The rearrangement uses TRBV7-3 and TRBJ2-2; 9 nucleotides align to TRBD2. Losses at the gene ends were 2 bases for V and 2 bases for J; bases not matched to a gene: 6. This CDR3 is built from 17 residues. Germline V gene lookup returns CDR1 SGHTA and CDR2 FQGTGA. CDR3 in DNA: TGTGCCAGCAGCTTACGGTCGACTAGCGGAAACACCGGGGAGCTGTTTTTT. Encoded protein: CASSLRSTSGNTGELFF.

A few counts support this clonotype. The V and J genes are TRBV20-1 and TRBJ1-3, with unresolved D. V shed 2 bases and J shed 3 bases, with 8 bases lying between them. The germline CDR1 and CDR2 sequences are DFQATT and SNEGSKA (reference sequence). The CDR3 consists of 13 residues. This CDR3 reads CSARYPGGNTIYF. As DNA, the CDR3 is TGCAGTGCTAGATACCCTGGTGGAAACACCATATATTTT.

The J gene is TRBJ2-1, the V gene TRBV7-2; 9 bases line up with TRBD2. The CDR3 is 15 amino acids. J lost 4 bases, V lost 0 bases, and 1 base had no gene match. Germline V lookup: CDR1 SGHTA, CDR2 FQGNSA. CDR3 amino acids: CASSLALAGYNEQFF. CDR3 bases: TGTGCCAGCAGCTTAGCGCTAGCGGGGTACAATGAGCAGTTCTTC.

V and J are TRBV7-2 and TRBJ2-1; possibly TRBD2 for D (6 bases). CDR3 length: 16 residues. The germline gives CDR1 SGHTA, CDR2 FQGNSA. The ends were cut back, 1 base at V and 9 bases at J, with 19 bases in the middle. The CDR3 spells CASSLVGGASRSEQFF. The CDR3 DNA follows: TGTGCCAGCAGCTTAGTCGGCGGGGCCAGCCGGAGTGAGCAGTTCTTC.

This clonotype was observed many times. The V call is TRBV29-1, the J call TRBJ2-7; a possible D gene is TRBD1 (6 bases). With 4 bases removed from V and 2 bases from J, the gap between germline ends came to 9 bases. The CDR3 covers 12 residues. Germline CDR1 reads SQVTM; CDR2 reads ANQGSEA. The CDR3 spells CSVVPGAYEQYF. The CDR3 DNA follows: TGCAGCGTTGTTCCAGGGGCCTACGAGCAGTACTTC.